The 20 T cell receptor beta chains below come from one sample, sequenced in a study of blood T cells in healthy people across ages. PCR was performed a second time for 7 to 11 cycles using a sample-barcoded 5' primer and a J-beta primer mix. TCRdb recomputed calls from the 5' RACE reads with MiXCR, one row per CDR3 protein. The sample contains 1.5 million to 2 million distinct CDR3 sequences, approximately 50% of which appear only once. Sequencing used blood. All receptors come from a middle-aged woman in good health.

Ten or more counts support this clonotype. The chain is built from TRBV7-2 and TRBJ2-1; D remains unclear. Per the germline V gene, CDR1 is SGHTA and CDR2 is FQGNSA. V dropped 0 bases and J dropped 7 bases, with 7 bases sitting between them. CDR3 length equals 13 residues. The DNA for the CDR3 is TGTGCCAGCAGCTTAGCTTTGGCTAATGAGCAGTTCTTC. Residues: CASSLALANEQFF.

In its sample, this clonotype was seen a few times. This chain uses TRBV28 with TRBJ2-1; the match to TRBD1 covers 7 bases. Germline V gene data show CDR1 as MDHEN and CDR2 as SYDVKM. The CDR3 totals 17 residues. The V segment lost 6 bases and the J segment 0 bases; nucleotides outside the gene matches: 11. The CDR3, as DNA: TGTGCCAGCAGGGGGTCAGGGGGTCGGCGCTCCTACAATGAGCAGTTCTTC. Translated: CASRGSGGRRSYNEQFF.

CDR3 region: CSTGFSGGVSSYNEQFF. CDR3 DNA: TGCAGCACGGGCTTTAGCGGGGGGGTCTCGTCATACAATGAGCAGTTCTTC. V gene TRBV29-1 combines with J gene TRBJ2-1; 11 bases line up with TRBD2. With 8 bases clipped from V and 4 bases from J, the junction kept 16 bases outside the gene matches. Germline assignment: CDR1 SQVTM and CDR2 ANQGSEA. The CDR3 length is 17 residues.

The chain couples TRBV5-5 to TRBJ1-6, with TRBD1 identical over 8 bases. Germline-derived CDR1 and CDR2 are SGHKS and YYEKEE (reference sequence). CDR3 size: 13 residues. Trimming cost V 4 bases and J 8 bases; bases outside gene matches: 2. The CDR3 nucleotides read TGTGCCAGCAGCGAGGGACAGGATTCACCCCTCCACTTT. Translation: CASSEGQDSPLHF.

The V gene is TRBV14, the J gene TRBJ2-2; D ambiguous. The CDR3 contains 14 residues. Trimming cost V 2 bases and J 4 bases, with 8 bases left between them. CDR1 is SGHDN and CDR2 is FVKESK in the germline V gene. Here the CDR3 DNA reads TGTGCCAGCAGCCAAAGGACCGTCACCGGGGAGCTGTTTTTT. Protein: CASSQRTVTGELFF. Filled out from reference TRBV14 and TRBJ2-2, the complete variable domain reads EAGVTQFPSHSVIEKGQTVTLRCDPISGHDNLYWYRRVMGKEIKFLLHFVKESKQDESGMPNNRFLAERTGGTYSTLKVQPAELEDSGVYFCASSQRTVTGELFFGEGSRLTVL.

This clonotype has only a few counts. This chain connects TRBV6-2 or TRBV6-3 to TRBJ2-3, with D unresolved. The germline gives CDR1 MNHEY, CDR2 SVGEGT. The CDR3 covers 17 residues. The germline V and J ends were trimmed by 0 bases and 2 bases, with 15 bases remaining between them. The CDR3 coding sequence is TGTGCCAGCAGTTACTCCCTGGCGAGCCTTCTCACAGATACGCAGTATTTT. Translated, it gives CASSYSLASLLTDTQYF.

The V call is TRBV14, the J call TRBJ2-3; D may correspond to TRBD1 or TRBD2 (6 bases each). The CDR3 runs 16 residues. V lost 4 bases to trimming and J lost 5 bases, with 19 bases between them. The germline CDR1 and CDR2 sequences are SGHDN and FVKESK. CDR3 nucleotides: TGTGCCAGCAGCCCCTTCACAGGGAGGAACCGAGATACGCAGTATTTT. The encoded protein is CASSPFTGRNRDTQYF.

The rearrangement uses TRBV28 and TRBJ1-5; D is unresolved. The CDR3 is 17 residues long. Trimming removed 2 bases from V and 0 bases from J, with 14 bases in between. Germline V lookup: CDR1 MDHEN, CDR2 SYDVKM. The CDR3 loop reads CASSLSGSGYSNQPQHF. DNA of the CDR3: TGTGCCAGCAGTTTAAGCGGATCCGGGTATAGCAATCAGCCCCAGCATTTT.

This clonotype appeared a few times. The chain has TRBV4-1 and TRBJ2-4, with D uncertain. Judging by the DNA end, TRBJ2-7 fits better; the J call may be wrong. Germline V gene sequence: CDR1 MGHRA, CDR2 YSYEKL. CDR3 length: 14 amino acids. The CDR3 protein is CASSQVESQYEQYF. CDR3 DNA: TGCGCCAGCAGCCAAGTGGAGTCGCAGTACGAGCAGTACTTC.

V and J are TRBV4-1 and TRBJ2-7; tentatively, D is TRBD1 (5 bases). CDR1 is MGHRA and CDR2 is YSYEKL in the germline V gene. CDR3 size: 13 residues. V was cut by 6 bases and J by 5 bases, with 14 bases left in between. The CDR3 spells CASSGPGRNEQYF. The CDR3 coding sequence is TGCGCCAGCAGTGGGCCAGGGCGAAACGAGCAGTACTTC.

This sequence joins TRBV5-1 and TRBJ1-2; 7 nucleotides align to TRBD1. Germline V gives CDR1 SGHRS, CDR2 YFSETQ. The trim removed 0 bases at V and 5 bases at J, leaving 19 bases unmatched. There are 19 residues in the CDR3. Here the CDR3 DNA reads TGCGCCAGCAGCTTGGTCGGGTCCCCCCTTTCCGGGACAGAGTATGGCTACACCTTC. This translates into CASSLVGSPLSGTEYGYTF.

The rearrangement uses TRBV6-6 and TRBJ2-3, with a weak D call TRBD1 (6 bases). V dropped 2 bases and J dropped 6 bases, with 18 bases sitting between them. Germline V gene data show CDR1 as MNHNY and CDR2 as SVGAGI (reference sequence). The CDR3 is 16 amino acids. CDR3 DNA sequence: TGTGCCAGCAGTTACCCGTCAGGGGCTCGGGCGGATACGCAGTATTTT. Encoded protein: CASSYPSGARADTQYF.

This chain connects TRBV6-5 to TRBJ2-5, with TRBD1 as a possible D gene (5 bases). The J call may not be correct, given that the DNA end is closer to TRBJ2-7. The CDR3 has 15 residues. The germline V gene has CDR1 MNHEY and CDR2 SVGAGI. Here the CDR3 reads CASSPADGAPYEQYF. The CDR3 DNA sequence: TGTGCCAGCAGCCCCGCAGATGGGGCCCCCTACGAGCAGTACTTC.

On this clonotype: One end of the junction is discordant with germline, which a read error may explain. The gene calls are TRBV11-1 and TRBJ1-1; maybe TRBD1 (5 bases). The germline V gene has CDR1 SGHAT and CDR2 FQDESV (reference sequence). CDR3 length: 14 amino acids. The CDR3 reads CAGSLGERSTEAFF. The CDR3 DNA follows: TGTGCCGGCAGCTTGGGGGAGAGAAGCACTGAAGCTTTCTTT. Using reference TRBV11-1 and TRBJ1-1 for the parts outside the CDR3, the full variable domain is EAEVAQSPRYKITEKSQAVAFWCDPISGHATLYWYRQILGQGPELLVQFQDESVVDDSQLPKDRFSAERLKGVDSTLKIQPAELGDSAMYLCAGSLGERSTEAFFGQGTRLTVV.

On this clonotype itself: One junction end disagrees with the germline gene, perhaps due to a read error. The V gene is TRBV12-3 or TRBV12-4, the J gene TRBJ2-3; TRBD2 matches 11 bases. CDR3 length: 17 amino acids. In DNA, the CDR3 is TGTGCCAGCACCCTATTTGCCGGGACTAGCGGCACAGATGCGCAGTATTTT. Encoded protein: CASTLFAGTSGTDAQYF.

The rearrangement joins TRBV7-3 to TRBJ1-1; 7 positions agree with TRBD1. Germline CDR1 and CDR2: SGHTA and FQGTGA. V shed 5 bases and J 2 bases; nucleotides not matched to a gene: 8. The CDR3 spans 15 residues. As DNA, the CDR3 is TGTGCCAGCAGCAACACGGGACAGACTAACACTGAAGCTTTCTTT. It is translated as CASSNTGQTNTEAFF. Supplemented by reference TRBV7-3 and TRBJ1-1, the full variable domain reads GAGVSQTPSNKVTEKGKYVELRCDPISGHTALYWYRQSLGQGPEFLIYFQGTGAADDSGLPNDRFFAVRPEGSVSTLKIQRTERGDSAVYLCASSNTGQTNTEAFFGQGTRLTVV.

This clonotype was seen a few times. The chain couples TRBV6-2 or TRBV6-3 to TRBJ2-1, with no clear D. Trimming took 4 bases from V and 8 from J, leaving 15 bases between them. Germline V gene lookup returns CDR1 MNHEY and CDR2 SVGEGT. The CDR3 runs 14 residues. The chain's CDR3 is CASSSSPNRDEQFF. CDR3 bases: TGTGCCAGCAGTTCTTCTCCTAATCGGGATGAGCAGTTCTTC.

This clonotype was detected many times. This rearrangement joins TRBV28 to TRBJ1-2, with D tentatively TRBD1 (5 bases). Germline values: CDR1 MDHEN, CDR2 SYDVKM. Trimming shortened V by 7 bases and J by 2 bases, and 8 bases separated the two germline ends. This CDR3 contains 12 residues. CDR3 bases: TGTGCCAGCACGCGGGGCAACTATGGCTACACCTTC. It encodes CASTRGNYGYTF.

The genes are TRBV7-2 and TRBJ2-7; D is possibly TRBD1 (6 bases). This CDR3 spans 14 amino acids. Trimming cost V 8 bases and J 0 bases, with 14 bases left between them. The V gene's germline CDR1 is SGHTA and CDR2 FQGNSA. In DNA form, the CDR3 reads TGTGCCAGCGGCACCGGGGACAACTCCTACGAGCAGTACTTC. It codes for CASGTGDNSYEQYF.

J is TRBJ2-1 and V is TRBV7-9; TRBD1 matches 8 bases. The CDR3 is 17 amino acids. The junction had 14 bases not matched to a gene; V was cut back by 4 bases and J by 6 bases. Germline CDR1 SEHNR, CDR2 FQNEAQ (reference sequence). The CDR3 loop is CASSSMGGGQGGNEQFF. The DNA of the CDR3 is TGTGCCAGCAGCTCAATGGGGGGAGGACAGGGTGGCAATGAGCAGTTCTTC.